These 22 T cell receptor beta chains share one sample of origin, sequenced in a study of shared clonotypes between healthy human individuals. Method: immunoSEQ multiplex PCR; TCRdb's copy keeps in-frame clones and lacks some. Among about 600,000 clones listed, around 97% were seen once. Input material: naive CD4+ T cells sorted from blood. Subset denoted: CD45RA+ positively selected. Receptors were obtained from a young woman in good health.

This chain joins TRBV29-1 and TRBJ1-1; 7 nucleotides align to TRBD1. CDR3 length equals 13 residues. Germline-derived CDR1 and CDR2 are SQVTM and ANQGSEA. Unmatched junction bases numbered 10, after V lost 6 bases and J lost 6 bases. The CDR3 sequence: CSVRQGGEAEAFF. In DNA, the CDR3 is TGCAGCGTACGTCAGGGGGGAGAGGCTGAAGCTTTCTTT.

The chain combines TRBV19 with TRBJ2-7; tentatively, D is TRBD1 (6 bases). Germline assignment: CDR1 LNHDA and CDR2 SQIVND (reference sequence). V lost 6 bases to trimming and J lost 0 bases, with 24 bases between them. The CDR3 loop spans 18 amino acids. CDR3 protein: CASSHTKQGRGSSYEQYF. CDR3 nucleotides: TGTGCCAGTAGCCACACGAAACAGGGCCGTGGAAGCTCCTACGAGCAGTACTTC.

This chain connects TRBV5-1 to TRBJ2-1; TRBD1 matches at 10 bases. Germline CDR1 SGHRS, CDR2 YFSETQ. The CDR3 runs to 15 residues. The trim removed 1 base at V and 7 bases at J, leaving 5 bases unmatched. The chain's CDR3 is CASSLLGQGLNEQFF. CDR3 in DNA: TGCGCCAGCAGCTTGCTGGGACAGGGGCTAAATGAGCAGTTCTTC.

The rearrangement joins TRBV5-4 to TRBJ2-2; D is undetermined. The CDR3 loop spans 15 amino acids. CDR1 is SGHNT, CDR2 YYREEE, per germline (reference sequence). V lost 4 bases and J 6 bases, leaving 16 bases between the germline ends. CDR3 region: CASSPVGILAGELFF. For the CDR3, the DNA is TGTGCCAGCAGCCCGGTCGGTATATTGGCCGGGGAGCTGTTTTTT.

This chain uses TRBV6-1 with TRBJ2-7; D perhaps matches TRBD2 (7 bases). The CDR3 is 15 residues long. The germline V gene has CDR1 MNHNS and CDR2 SASEGT. The ends were cut back, 7 bases at V and 6 bases at J, with 22 bases in the middle. The CDR3 region is CASTEGGAGRGEQYF. For the CDR3, the DNA is TGTGCCAGCACAGAAGGGGGGGCGGGAAGAGGCGAGCAGTACTTC.

The chain links TRBV7-2 to TRBJ2-1; D is perhaps TRBD1 (6 bases). Deletions cut 2 bases from V and 0 bases from J, with 17 bases between. This CDR3 comprises 18 residues. CDR1 and CDR2 (germline): SGHTA, FQGNSA. The CDR3 DNA reads TGTGCCAGCAGCTTAACTCGGTGGGGGCCTAGCTCCTACAATGAGCAGTTCTTC. Its protein product is CASSLTRWGPSSYNEQFF.

The gene calls are TRBV15 and TRBJ2-7; 15 bases line up with TRBD2. Germline values: CDR1 LNHNV, CDR2 YYDKDF (reference sequence). V was clipped by 3 bases and J by 2 bases; unmatched bases: 11. This CDR3 is built from 19 residues. The CDR3 region has the DNA TGTGCCACCAGCAGTCAAGGACTAGCGGGAGGGTGGAAGCCCTACGAGCAGTACTTC. Protein: CATSSQGLAGGWKPYEQYF.

This chain joins TRBV28 and TRBJ2-2; no definite D call. The CDR3 runs to 14 residues. The germline V and J ends were trimmed by 5 bases and 5 bases, with 12 bases remaining between them. The germline gives CDR1 MDHEN, CDR2 SYDVKM. Written as DNA, the CDR3 is TGTGCCAGCAGTCCCACTCCAGGAACCGGGGAGCTGTTTTTT. Its translation: CASSPTPGTGELFF.

This chain links TRBV4-1 with TRBJ2-3; 11 bases map to TRBD2. Germline values: CDR1 MGHRA, CDR2 YSYEKL. There are 17 residues in the CDR3. With 2 bases clipped from V and 6 bases from J, the junction kept 10 bases outside the gene matches. CDR3 amino acids: CASSQLSGRALGDTQYF. CDR3 bases: TGCGCCAGCAGCCAACTTAGCGGGAGGGCGCTGGGGGATACGCAGTATTTT.

The chain recombines TRBV2 with TRBJ1-2; 9 bases map to TRBD1. The trim removed 6 bases at V and 3 bases at J, leaving 17 bases unmatched. The CDR3 is 18 residues long. Germline V gene sequence: CDR1 SNHLY, CDR2 FYNNEI. The CDR3 DNA reads as TGTGCCAGCAGGTTTAAGACAGGGGGTTTCAACGTCGACTATGGCTACACCTTC. Its translation is CASRFKTGGFNVDYGYTF. The whole variable domain, filled in from reference TRBV2 and TRBJ1-2, reads EPEVTQTPSHQVTQMGQEVILRCVPISNHLYFYWYRQILGQKVEFLVSFYNNEISEKSEIFDDQFSVERPDGSNFTLKIRSTKLEDSAMYFCASRFKTGGFNVDYGYTFGSGTRLTVV.

The gene calls are TRBV4-1 and TRBJ1-1; perhaps TRBD1 as D (5 bases). Per germline, CDR1 MGHRA and CDR2 YSYEKL. The CDR3 consists of 17 residues. V was clipped by 1 base and J by 1 base, with 16 bases between them. DNA of the CDR3: TGCGCCAGCAGCCAAGTTCGGCTGGACACCTCGAACACTGAAGCTTTCTTT. This translates into CASSQVRLDTSNTEAFF.

The chain is built from TRBV21-1 and TRBJ2-1; whether TRBD2, the table's D call, matches the DNA was not checked. TRBV21-1 is a pseudogene locus. This CDR3 contains 18 residues. The CDR3 region is CASSNRIVSRAGVNEQFF. CDR3 nucleotides: TGTGCCAGCAGCAATCGTATAGTAAGTCGAGCGGGAGTCAATGAGCAGTTCTTC.

The V call is TRBV7-6, the J call TRBJ2-2, with no clear D. V lost 3 bases to trimming and J lost 5 bases, with 10 bases between them. CDR1 and CDR2 from the germline V gene are SGHVS and FNYEAQ. The CDR3 is made up of 14 amino acids. CDR3 DNA sequence: TGTGCCAGCAGCTTTCTTGAGGAGACCGGGGAGCTGTTTTTT. Its translation is CASSFLEETGELFF.

The chain couples TRBV18 to TRBJ2-1, with 8 nucleotides matching TRBD2. CDR3 length equals 17 residues. Losses at the gene ends were 1 base for V and 2 bases for J; bases not matched to a gene: 7. Germline CDR1 reads KGHSH; CDR2 reads LQKENI. The CDR3 nucleotides read TGTGCCAGCTCACCACAGGCTAGCGGGCTCACCTACAATGAGCAGTTCTTC. Its protein is CASSPQASGLTYNEQFF.

The chain carries TRBV5-1 and TRBJ2-7, with TRBD2 identical over 10 bases. J lost 3 bases, V lost 0 bases, and 6 bases had no gene match. CDR1 and CDR2 from the germline V gene are SGHRS and YFSETQ. The CDR3 length is 16 residues. CDR3 loop: CASSLVPGLASYEQYF. CDR3 nucleotides: TGCGCCAGCAGCTTGGTCCCGGGACTAGCGAGCTACGAGCAGTACTTC.

The genes are TRBV7-2 and TRBJ2-7; D possibly corresponds to TRBD1 (6 bases). Trimming took off 10 bases at V and 3 bases at J, with 13 bases between the two ends. Germline CDR1 reads SGHTA; CDR2 reads FQGNSA. This CDR3 spans 12 amino acids. The CDR3 nucleotides read TGTGCCACCGGGGACACCAACTACGAGCAGTACTTC. Translation: CATGDTNYEQYF.

The V and J genes are TRBV29-1 and TRBJ1-2; weak D call: TRBD1 (5 bases). Germline CDR1 is SQVTM and CDR2 is ANQGSEA. The V and J ends lost 3 bases and 2 bases respectively, with 7 bases between them. This CDR3 contains 12 residues. The CDR3, as DNA: TGCAGCGTTGATTGGGGGAACTATGGCTACACCTTC. Amino acid sequence: CSVDWGNYGYTF.

This chain connects TRBV2 to TRBJ2-1, with no clear D. The CDR3 sequence is 16 residues long. Trimming took off 2 bases at V and 4 bases at J, with 15 bases between the two ends. Germline values: CDR1 SNHLY, CDR2 FYNNEI. CDR3 in amino acids: CASSESTLERYNEQFF. CDR3 DNA: TGTGCCAGCAGTGAATCAACCCTCGAGAGGTACAATGAGCAGTTCTTC.

This clone was observed a single time. This chain links TRBV10-2 with TRBJ1-1; D remains ambiguous. The CDR3 sequence is 14 residues long. Germline loops: CDR1 WSHSY, CDR2 SAAADI. Trimming took 6 bases from V and 1 from J, leaving 12 bases between them. This CDR3 is CASSASFSNTEAFF. CDR3 sequence (DNA): TGCGCCAGCAGCGCCTCATTCTCGAACACTGAAGCTTTCTTT.

In this sample, this clone turned up once. The chain recombines TRBV10-3 with TRBJ2-3; D remains unclear. CDR3 size: 15 residues. V was shortened by 4 bases and J by 0 bases, with 11 bases between the two germline ends. Germline loops: CDR1 ENHRY, CDR2 SYGVKD. CDR3 DNA sequence: TGTGCCATCAGTGGGGTAGTAGGTAGCACAGATACGCAGTATTTT. It codes for CAISGVVGSTDTQYF.

The gene calls are TRBV19 and TRBJ2-5; weak D call: TRBD2 (5 bases). In germline, CDR1 is LNHDA, CDR2 SQIVND (reference sequence). The CDR3 runs 13 residues. V was shortened by 3 bases and J by 5 bases, with 10 bases between the two germline ends. This CDR3 reads CASSITAEETQYF. CDR3 DNA: TGTGCCAGTAGTATCACAGCGGAGGAGACCCAGTACTTC.

Of note for this clone: Distinct nucleotide sequences in the sample also encode this CDR3. In DNA form, the CDR3 reads TGTGCCAGCAGTCGATCTGGGGCCAACGTCCTGACTTTC. This gives the protein CASSRSGANVLTF. The chain is built from TRBV7-9 and TRBJ2-6, with D hard to call. V gave up 6 bases and J gave up 1 base, with 4 bases separating them. The CDR3 is 13 amino acids. Germline V gene lookup returns CDR1 SEHNR and CDR2 FQNEAQ (reference sequence).